The entry below gives a single T cell receptor beta chain sequence along with its context. Its antigen is undetermined. This sample was included in a study of cytomegalovirus exposure and HLA in healthy donors. Notes on the study in general: Most TCR sequences were uncommon, yet certain public TCRs appeared in many donors. Being indistinguishable, some V segments were excluded, TRBV6-2 and TRBV6-3 among them.

With 60 Vbeta and 13 Jbeta primers, the PCR was carried out. Assay: immunoSEQ multiplex PCR; the TCRdb copy retains only in-frame clones and omits some. The sample has roughly 120,000 clones. Trimming pared 7 bases from V and 7 bases from J, leaving 22 bases between. The CDR3 spans 15 residues. Germline V gene data show CDR1 as SNHLY and CDR2 as FYNNEI. The source is a man aged 18 to 30 in good health and CMV-seronegative. V usage is TRBV2 and J usage is TRBJ2-5, with TRBD2 as a possible D gene (6 bases). The sample was PBMCs. CDR3 sequence (DNA): TGTGCCAGCACGGGCTACGGGAGCGGCGGAGGGACCCAGTACTTC. Its translation is CASTGYGSGGGTQYF.